The next 17 T cell receptor beta chains were all read from a single sample in a study of T cell responses to AZD1222 COVID-19 vaccine. Measured with immunoSEQ multiplex PCR; TCRdb has only the in-frame clones, and not every one. The data show over 110,000 clones, approximately 93% seen once. The material sequenced was peripheral blood, taken after recovery from COVID-19. These receptors originate from an adult who had recovered from COVID-19.

The V gene is TRBV6-5, the J gene TRBJ1-2; 7 bases line up with TRBD1. Trimming took 4 bases from V and 6 from J; bases not matched to a gene: 5. The CDR3 consists of 13 residues. The germline V gene has CDR1 MNHEY and CDR2 SVGAGI. In nucleotides, the CDR3 is TGTGCCAGCAGTTTGTTACAGGGGAATGGCTACACCTTC. Protein sequence: CASSLLQGNGYTF.

This chain links TRBV28 with TRBJ2-1, with 8 bases identical to TRBD2. This CDR3 is built from 17 residues. V shed 6 bases, J shed 0 bases, and the junction held 10 bases outside the gene matches. CDR1 and CDR2 from the germline V gene are MDHEN and SYDVKM. The CDR3 DNA reads as TGTGCCAGCAGCCCCCACCCCGGGACTAGCTCCTACAATGAGCAGTTCTTC. Its protein is CASSPHPGTSSYNEQFF.

The chain has TRBV27 and TRBJ2-7; a weak D match, TRBD1 (5 bases). This CDR3 has 14 residues. V was pared by 0 bases and J by 4 bases, with 10 bases between. Per germline, CDR1 MNHEY and CDR2 SMNVEV (reference sequence). CDR3 nucleotide sequence: TGTGCCAGCAGTTTATCGGGGCGAGCTTACGAGCAGTACTTC. As protein: CASSLSGRAYEQYF.

This chain uses TRBV9 with TRBJ2-3; no clear D. The CDR3 covers 12 residues. CDR1 SGDLS and CDR2 YYNGEE come from the germline V gene. V lost 3 bases and J 0 bases, leaving 2 bases between the germline ends. This chain's CDR3 is CASSESTDTQYF. The CDR3 region has the DNA TGTGCCAGCAGCGAAAGCACAGATACGCAGTATTTT.

This clone was seen more than once but under ten times. The chain links TRBV10-1 to TRBJ1-1; 9 positions match TRBD1. V trimming: 4 bases; J trimming: 6 bases; junction bases outside the gene matches: 3. CDR1 and CDR2 from the germline V gene are WNHNN and SYGVQD (reference sequence). The CDR3 totals 13 residues. CDR3 sequence reads: CASSADRGAEAFF. The CDR3 nucleotides read TGCGCCAGCAGTGCCGACAGGGGGGCTGAAGCTTTCTTT.

This clone has only a few counts. The chain links TRBV28 to TRBJ1-3; the D is unclear. The CDR3 covers 13 residues. V was trimmed by 7 bases and J by 4 bases, leaving 11 bases between them. Germline CDR1 and CDR2: MDHEN and SYDVKM. CDR3 region: CASTWRTGNTIYF. In DNA, the CDR3 is TGTGCCAGCACCTGGCGAACAGGAAACACCATATATTTT. The variable domain in full, completed from reference TRBV28 and TRBJ1-3, reads DVKVTQSSRYLVKRTGEKVFLECVQDMDHENMFWYRQDPGLGLRLIYFSYDVKMKEKGDIPEGYSVSREKKERFSLILESASTNQTSMYLCASTWRTGNTIYFGEGSWLTVV.

V usage is TRBV5-6 and J usage is TRBJ1-6; D possibly corresponds to TRBD1 (5 bases). V gave up 0 bases and J gave up 13 bases, with 14 bases separating them. Germline CDR1 is SGHDT and CDR2 is YYEEEE. This CDR3 contains 14 residues. The CDR3 DNA reads TGTGCCAGCAGCTTGGGGCAGGGCGAGCCGCCCCTCCACTTT. This sequence encodes CASSLGQGEPPLHF.

V and J are TRBV28 and TRBJ2-1; D could derive from TRBD1 or TRBD2 (5 bases each). The V gene's germline CDR1 is MDHEN and CDR2 SYDVKM. V lost 7 bases, J lost 3 bases, and 16 bases lay in between. The CDR3 has 15 amino acids. The CDR3 here is CASNLPGADYNEQFF. The CDR3 coding sequence is TGTGCCAGCAATCTCCCCGGGGCCGACTACAATGAGCAGTTCTTC.

The chain joins TRBV15 to TRBJ1-1; tentatively, D is TRBD1 (6 bases). The length of the CDR3 is 14 residues. The V end was cut by 9 bases, the J end by 1 base, with 15 bases between. Germline values: CDR1 LNHNV, CDR2 YYDKDF (reference sequence). The chain's CDR3 is CATLHRERNTEAFF. The CDR3 bases are TGTGCCACGTTACACAGGGAGAGGAACACTGAAGCTTTCTTT.

Only one count was recorded for this clone. DNA of the CDR3: TGTGCCAGCAGCTTAGCCGTTGGTGGCACCGAGCAGTACTTC. As protein: CASSLAVGGTEQYF. V and J are TRBV7-9 and TRBJ2-7; D uncertain. The CDR3 is made up of 14 amino acids. V dropped 0 bases and J dropped 6 bases, with 12 bases sitting between them. Germline CDR1 is SEHNR and CDR2 is FQNEAQ (reference sequence).

The J gene is TRBJ1-4, the V gene TRBV21-1. TRBV21-1 is recorded as a pseudogene. This CDR3 contains 16 residues. The CDR3 coding sequence is TGTGCCAGCAGCAAAGCCCTGGTCGACCCTACTGAAAAACTGTTTTTT. This codes for CASSKALVDPTEKLFF.

CDR3 in amino acids: CASRPTGGNYGYTF. CDR3 nucleotides: TGTGCCAGCAGGCCGACAGGGGGCAACTATGGCTACACCTTC. The rearrangement joins TRBV2 to TRBJ1-2; 10 bases are shared with TRBD1. The CDR3 has 14 residues. V lost 6 bases, J lost 2 bases, and 3 bases stayed unmatched. Germline loops: CDR1 SNHLY, CDR2 FYNNEI. The complete variable domain, with remaining parts taken from reference TRBV2 and TRBJ1-2, reads EPEVTQTPSHQVTQMGQEVILRCVPISNHLYFYWYRQILGQKVEFLVSFYNNEISEKSEIFDDQFSVERPDGSNFTLKIRSTKLEDSAMYFCASRPTGGNYGYTFGSGTRLTVV.

This sequence joins TRBV19 and TRBJ2-7; TRBD2 agrees at 11 bases. Germline lookup yields CDR1 LNHDA and CDR2 SQIVND (reference sequence). The V gene end was trimmed by 6 bases and the J gene end by 7 bases; junction bases not matched to a gene: 8. The CDR3 runs to 14 residues. CDR3 DNA: TGTGCCAGTAGCTCGGGACTAGCGGCGCAGGAGCAGTACTTC. Translating it yields CASSSGLAAQEQYF.

The rearrangement joins TRBV2 to TRBJ2-3; 9 nucleotides line up with TRBD2. J gave up 0 bases and V 4 bases, and 5 bases lay outside the gene matches. The CDR3 runs to 16 residues. The V gene's germline CDR1 is SNHLY and CDR2 FYNNEI. CDR3 loop: CASSVLAGASTDTQYF. The CDR3 bases are TGTGCCAGCAGTGTATTAGCGGGAGCTAGCACAGATACGCAGTATTTT. The entire variable domain, with the rest obtained from reference TRBV2 and TRBJ2-3, is as follows: EPEVTQTPSHQVTQMGQEVILRCVPISNHLYFYWYRQILGQKVEFLVSFYNNEISEKSEIFDDQFSVERPDGSNFTLKIRSTKLEDSAMYFCASSVLAGASTDTQYFGPGTRLTVL.

The chain recombines TRBV6-5 with TRBJ2-1; 12 positions agree with TRBD2. After removal of 7 bases from V and 7 bases from J, the junction contained 8 bases not matched to a gene. This CDR3 is built from 15 residues. Germline V gives CDR1 MNHEY, CDR2 SVGAGI. The CDR3 reads CASTLDGLAGNEQFF. DNA of the CDR3: TGTGCCAGCACCTTAGACGGACTAGCGGGAAATGAGCAGTTCTTC.

This chain uses TRBV6-5 with TRBJ1-5; possible D gene TRBD1, 6 bases. Germline CDR1 is MNHEY and CDR2 is SVGAGI. This CDR3 has 14 amino acids. V lost 7 bases to trimming and J lost 3 bases, with 13 bases between them. DNA of the CDR3: TGTGCCAGCACGGGCAGGGGCTTCAATCAGCCCCAGCATTTT. Translated: CASTGRGFNQPQHF.

The gene calls are TRBV6-5 and TRBJ2-1; 11 bases match TRBD2. This CDR3 is 15 amino acids long. With V trimmed by 6 bases and J by 8 bases, 9 bases remained unmatched. Germline-derived CDR1 and CDR2 are MNHEY and SVGAGI. The DNA of the CDR3 is TGTGCCAGCAGGCCACTAGCGGGAGAGGAGCATGAGCAGTTCTTC. This sequence encodes CASRPLAGEEHEQFF.